The clone carrying this T cell receptor beta chain was picked up one time. The antigen is undetermined. Trimming took 3 bases from V and 5 from J; bases not matched to a gene: 1. The CDR3 consists of 13 residues. Germline V CDR1 and CDR2: MNHEY, SMNVEV (reference sequence). This entry is derived from a study of siplizumab effects on memory and regulatory T cells. Findings and caveats of the study: Naive or memory phenotype assignment was not possible for roughly 75-96% of proliferating CD4+ or CD8+ clones.

Data came from immunoSEQ multiplex PCR; TCRdb stores just in-frame clones and leaves some out. Of some 63,000 clones listed, nearly 98% are singletons. The sample taken for sequencing was naive CD8+ T cells sorted from blood. The chain couples TRBV27 to TRBJ1-5; 7 bases map to TRBD1. This receptor was identified in a human donor in good health. CDR3 in DNA: TGTGCCAGCAGTTTTGGGACAGATCAGCCCCAGCATTTT. Its translation is CASSFGTDQPQHF.